This entry describes one TCR beta chain. Its antigen remains unidentified. The input lacks base qualities; no much larger clone sits a single base away. Hyperthyroidism patients were newly diagnosed, had a disease duration of under 2 months, and were aged 18 to 65 years. Patients with uncontrolled infections, other autoimmune diseases, pregnancy or lactation were excluded. Diagnoses were established on the basis of clinical symptoms, serum thyroxine and TRAb, thyroid ultrasound, and orbital computed tomography. Blood from progressor patients was collected at the time of first diagnosis with hyperthyroidism, before any ophthalmopathy symptoms had appeared. PBMCs were isolated from about 9.2 ml of fresh peripheral blood by Ficoll-Paque density gradient centrifugation. Progressor patients were defined as those initially diagnosed with Graves' hyperthyroidism in whom ophthalmopathy developed during follow-up. Total RNA was extracted with Trizol reagent, and quality was checked on an Agilent 2100 Bioanalyzer.

These data are taken from a study of T cells in Graves' hyperthyroidism and ophthalmopathy (dated 2019 in TCRdb). With respect to the entire study: Peripheral blood samples were taken at the time of initial diagnosis, prior to any treatment. To identify TCR V-J signatures that set the groups apart, the researchers used a discovery cohort of 100 patients, made up of under 45 with Graves' ophthalmopathy and some 58 with stable Graves' hyperthyroidism. Prospective prediction of ophthalmopathy was tested in an independent validation cohort of approximately 18 hyperthyroidism patients and some 17 patients who later progressed to ophthalmopathy. The approximately 95 discovery patients were divided at random into training and test sets in a 7:3 ratio. In several Graves' hyperthyroidism patients, the study also compared T-cell repertoires from thyroid tissue with T-cell repertoires from blood. After sampling, hyperthyroidism patients received methimazole starting at 30 mg daily, and ophthalmopathy patients received high-dose intravenous methylprednisolone. The paper describes TCR Vbeta CDR3 sequencing of roughly 130 peripheral blood samples, made up of approximately 40 ophthalmopathy patients, 70 to 75 hyperthyroidism patients and some 17 progressor patients.

V trim: 0 bases; J trim: 6 bases; unmatched bases: 4. From the germline V gene, CDR1 is SNHLY and CDR2 is FYNNEI. The CDR3 runs 15 amino acids, cysteine and phenylalanine included. The only DNA kept is the CDR3, 45 bases in frame from the first base. Amplification of TCR beta CDR3 regions was carried out from RNA transcripts. The first round of RT-PCR for the TCR CDR3 was performed with the HTBI primer set and the Qiagen OneStep RT-PCR kit. Libraries were constructed in a second round of multiplex PCR, after which size selection and purification were carried out. The libraries were sequenced on an Illumina HiSeq2000 using paired-end 100 bp reads. Per the original workflow: SOAPnuke was used to process the raw data, throwing out any read that contained adapters or uncalled bases, had a mean Phred below 15, or lacked an exact constant-primer or identifier match. COPE v1.2.5 was used to merge the high-quality paired reads, and each unique nucleotide sequence was defined as a clonotype. MiTCR v1.1 was used to align the clonotypes against IMGT TRBV, TRBD and TRBJ reference segments. The analysis included only V-J combinations with a frequency above 0.0001, which together covered more than 99% of the repertoires. A TCS score was defined as the ratio of F50 (clonal expansion) to E x V (chaos), with BLOSUM62-based TCRdist applied between CDR3 peptides within each V-J. Welch's t-statistics and random forest reduced around 510 V-J features to roughly 13, which were used in a naive Bayes classifier (R e1071). Using fastp at Q25 and MiXCR, TCRdb reprocessed the public reads and kept productive beta chains. Identical CDR3 proteins give one entry, which carries the most common genes and DNA. The V and J calls and clone size come from TCRdb's table, not from the authors' own analysis. This sample gives about 350,000 distinct CDR3 sequences in total; about 18% of them show up just once. The ten largest make up around 35% of the sample.

The investigation overall reported the following: In cross-validation, a model built on a 13 V-J signature told ophthalmopathy apart from stable hyperthyroidism with less than 90% sensitivity and about 81% specificity, and in testing the same model reached 80%/75%. In validation, the model predicted progression to ophthalmopathy with around 71% sensitivity and 72% to 85% specificity, a median of approximately 6.5 months before onset. No statistical method was used to set the sample size in advance, and investigators knew the group allocation. Most expanded thyroid clonotypes (frequency above 0.001) were also found in blood, which suggests that blood repertoires may mirror thyroid immune responses.

Input material: blood. The chain joins TRBV2 to TRBJ2-4; 8 middle bases align to TRBD1. The clonotype comes from a woman aged 25 to 39 with Graves' hyperthyroidism that later progressed to Graves' ophthalmopathy. The CDR3 loop reads CASSEATGALNIQYF. The DNA sequence follows: TGTGCCAGCAGTGAAGCGACAGGGGCATTAAACATTCAGTACTTC. Reference TRBV2 and TRBJ2-4 proteins supply the regions before and after the CDR3; the full variable domain is: EPEVTQTPSHQVTQMGQEVILRCVPISNHLYFYWYRQILGQKVEFLVSFYNNEISEKSEIFDDQFSVERPDGSNFTLKIRSTKLEDSAMYFCASSEATGALNIQYFGAGTRLSVL.